Listed below are T cell receptor beta chains from one sample, sequenced in a study of CD8+ T cells in alopecia areata. The method was immunoSEQ multiplex PCR; TCRdb's version includes in-frame clones alone and lacks a portion of them. Of 170,000 or so clones detected, about 60% appear once; the ten largest clones hold roughly 12%. Sequencing used CD8+ T cells sorted from blood, obtained at week 24, from a patient treated with tofacitinib. The source is a human donor with alopecia areata. Both conserved end residues are part of each CDR3. Each record gives: D gene, V gene, clone size, CDR3 protein. A D gene is named only where the DNA matches it firmly. Some rows mark clone size as missing; the rest say once, few, many or name a class of expanded clone.

d_gene: -; v_gene: TRBV30; abundance: few; CDR3aa: CAWSGVYEQYF
d_gene: TRBD1; v_gene: TRBV6-5; abundance: -; CDR3aa: CASSSSGTGVTQPQHF
d_gene: -; v_gene: TRBV6-1; abundance: -; CDR3aa: CASSERVVNSYGYTF
d_gene: TRBD1; v_gene: TRBV5-6; abundance: -; CDR3aa: CASSQGPGTGFEPQHF
d_gene: -; v_gene: TRBV5-1; abundance: -; CDR3aa: CASSLEGRHFTEAFF
d_gene: -; v_gene: TRBV7-9; abundance: once; CDR3aa: CASSLDSDSPLHF
d_gene: -; v_gene: TRBV29-1; abundance: -; CDR3aa: CSDKAGSNQPQHF
d_gene: -; v_gene: TRBV10-3; abundance: -; CDR3aa: CAISEAHGLYEQYF
d_gene: -; v_gene: TRBV21-1; abundance: -; CDR3aa: CASSIRNLWTDYNQPQHF
d_gene: TRBD2; v_gene: TRBV7-8; abundance: -; CDR3aa: CASSLGIGGGTNTGELFF
d_gene: -; v_gene: TRBV4-1; abundance: -; CDR3aa: CASSQDPPGDEQYF
d_gene: TRBD1; v_gene: TRBV30; abundance: -; CDR3aa: CAWSADRGLDEQFF
d_gene: -; v_gene: TRBV4-2; abundance: -; CDR3aa: CASSPKGLYEQYF
d_gene: -; v_gene: TRBV11-2; abundance: -; CDR3aa: CASRGEFYNEQFF
d_gene: -; v_gene: TRBV4-2; abundance: once; CDR3aa: CASSQVEGGPHPRYF
d_gene: -; v_gene: TRBV6-5; abundance: -; CDR3aa: CASSYSWADTQYF
d_gene: TRBD1; v_gene: TRBV27; abundance: -; CDR3aa: CASSLGTGVYEQYF
d_gene: -; v_gene: TRBV29-1; abundance: -; CDR3aa: CSATRGSHGYTF
d_gene: -; v_gene: TRBV7-9; abundance: -; CDR3aa: CASSPRDGYTEAFF
d_gene: -; v_gene: TRBV30; abundance: -; CDR3aa: CAWAGDGGANVLTF
d_gene: -; v_gene: TRBV11-2; abundance: few; CDR3aa: CASNILHTDTQYF
d_gene: TRBD2; v_gene: TRBV11-2; abundance: -; CDR3aa: CASSLDPLLAGGGETQYF
d_gene: -; v_gene: TRBV30; abundance: -; CDR3aa: CAWSFNRFNQPQHF
d_gene: TRBD2; v_gene: TRBV29-1; abundance: -; CDR3aa: CSVFHRAGTNTGELFF
d_gene: -; v_gene: TRBV19; abundance: few; CDR3aa: CASSIRGRGADTQYF
d_gene: -; v_gene: TRBV29-1; abundance: -; CDR3aa: CSVLSGANVLTF
d_gene: -; v_gene: TRBV30; abundance: -; CDR3aa: CAWSLGGAEAFF
d_gene: -; v_gene: TRBV6-5; abundance: few; CDR3aa: CASSYWDESNQPQHF
d_gene: -; v_gene: TRBV4-1; abundance: -; CDR3aa: CASSQDREEGIYEQYF
d_gene: -; v_gene: TRBV6-1; abundance: -; CDR3aa: CASSEPTDRIYGYTF
d_gene: -; v_gene: TRBV13; abundance: -; CDR3aa: CASSGEWEINSPLHF
d_gene: -; v_gene: TRBV7-9; abundance: -; CDR3aa: CASSSNRLGQPQHF
d_gene: -; v_gene: TRBV29-1; abundance: -; CDR3aa: CSVEYNEQFF
d_gene: TRBD1; v_gene: TRBV23-1; abundance: -; CDR3aa: CASSQSRYWGQSLETQYF
d_gene: -; v_gene: TRBV19; abundance: -; CDR3aa: CASSSLTGYQPQHF
d_gene: TRBD2; v_gene: TRBV2; abundance: -; CDR3aa: CASSEMSGGIYNEQFF
d_gene: -; v_gene: TRBV19; abundance: few; CDR3aa: CASSATNEKLFF
d_gene: -; v_gene: TRBV25-1; abundance: few; CDR3aa: CASSEPPVSNTEAFF
d_gene: TRBD2; v_gene: TRBV4-1; abundance: -; CDR3aa: CASSQRGADTQYF
d_gene: TRBD1; v_gene: TRBV15; abundance: once; CDR3aa: CATSSAQGVGTEAFF
d_gene: TRBD2; v_gene: TRBV11-2; abundance: -; CDR3aa: CASSIVFGLAGGESYEQYF
d_gene: TRBD1; v_gene: TRBV7-9; abundance: -; CDR3aa: CASSAEDRGDTEAFF
d_gene: TRBD1; v_gene: TRBV5-1; abundance: -; CDR3aa: CASSLAGPLDRAETQYF
d_gene: -; v_gene: TRBV13; abundance: -; CDR3aa: CASSLGSGLPAVSF
d_gene: -; v_gene: TRBV27; abundance: -; CDR3aa: CASTYRGEGLYRYEQYF
d_gene: -; v_gene: TRBV13; abundance: -; CDR3aa: CASSLGRGTQYF
d_gene: -; v_gene: TRBV7-2; abundance: -; CDR3aa: CASSLAPWDTQYF
d_gene: -; v_gene: TRBV5-6; abundance: few; CDR3aa: CASSLEGPTEAFF
d_gene: TRBD2; v_gene: TRBV7-9; abundance: -; CDR3aa: CASSLALATYNEQFF
d_gene: -; v_gene: TRBV5-1; abundance: -; CDR3aa: CASRFGRRGNTEAFF
d_gene: -; v_gene: TRBV30; abundance: -; CDR3aa: CAWSEVTEAFF
d_gene: -; v_gene: TRBV7-9; abundance: -; CDR3aa: CASSLSSSTYEQYF